The next 26 T cell receptor beta chains were all read from a single sample in a study of molecular identifiers for immune sequencing clone quantification. TCRdb independently ran MiXCR on the PCR reads; one entry per CDR3 protein. The table includes approximately 20,000 distinct CDR3 sequences, about 21% detected once. The sequenced sample was naive CD8+ T cells from blood, with Jurkat cell RNA spiked in. Specified subset: FACS-sorted CD8+CD4-CCR7+CD45RA+ naive T cells. These receptors were obtained from a human donor in good health. Some libraries in this study had Jurkat cell RNA spiked in.

The table lists this clonotype with many counts. V and J are TRBV9 and TRBJ2-3, with D possibly matching TRBD2 (5 bases). Germline V gene data show CDR1 as SGDLS and CDR2 as YYNGEE. The V end lost 0 bases, the J end lost 4 bases, and 9 bases lay between the germline ends. The CDR3 spans 14 residues. The CDR3 loop reads CASSVAGSADTQYF. Written as DNA, the CDR3 is TGTGCCAGCAGCGTAGCTGGGAGTGCAGATACGCAGTATTTT.

This clonotype was seen at least ten times. The rearrangement uses TRBV27 and TRBJ2-3; D uncertain. Looked up from germline, CDR1 is MNHEY and CDR2 is SMNVEV (reference sequence). V shed 2 bases and J shed 6 bases, with 6 bases lying between them. The length of the CDR3 is 12 residues. The DNA of the CDR3 is TGTGCCAGCAGTTTAGTTCCGGATACGCAGTATTTT. It yields the protein CASSLVPDTQYF.

This clonotype was seen a handful of times. The chain carries TRBV5-6 and TRBJ2-3; TRBD2 agrees at 10 bases. In germline, CDR1 is SGHDT, CDR2 YYEEEE. The CDR3 sequence is 17 residues long. Trimming cost V 4 bases and J 2 bases; bases outside gene matches: 10. In nucleotides, the CDR3 is TGTGCCAGCAGCCGGGTAGGACTAGCGGAAAACACAGATACGCAGTATTTT. Translating it yields CASSRVGLAENTDTQYF.

This clonotype was recorded many times. The genes are TRBV4-3 and TRBJ2-3, with a weak D call TRBD1 (5 bases). V lost 0 bases and J lost 2, with 9 bases in between. The CDR3 covers 15 residues. Germline CDR1 reads LGHNA; CDR2 reads YSLEER. CDR3 DNA sequence: TGCGCCAGCAGCCAAGAGAGGACATCCACAGATACGCAGTATTTT. Translated: CASSQERTSTDTQYF.

Worth noting for this clonotype: A much bigger clone sits one base away, suggesting this may be a read error. This chain connects TRBV7-9 to TRBJ1-3; D not resolved. Germline values: CDR1 SEHNR, CDR2 FQNEAQ (reference sequence). The CDR3 contains 15 residues. The CDR3, as DNA: TGTGCCAGCAGCCTAGCGGGAAGTCTCGGAAACAGCATATATTTT. Protein sequence: CASSLAGSLGNSIYF. Full variable domain (missing parts from reference TRBV7-9 and TRBJ1-3): DTGVSQNPRHKITKRGQNVTFRCDPISEHNRLYWYRQTLGQGPEFLTYFQNEAQLEKSRLLSDRFSAERPKGSFSTLEIQRTEQGDSAMYLCASSLAGSLGNSIYFGEGSWLTVV.

This clonotype has a single count. DNA of the CDR3: TGTGCCAGCAGCCAAACACCGGGACAGGCTCTAGAGACCCAGTACTTC. It specifies CASSQTPGQALETQYF. The chain links TRBV4-2 to TRBJ2-5, with 8 nucleotides matching TRBD1. After removal of 2 bases from V and 4 bases from J, the junction contained 9 bases not matched to a gene. In germline, CDR1 is LGHNA, CDR2 YNFKEQ. CDR3 length: 16 residues.

This clonotype was counted between two and nine times. The gene calls are TRBV9 and TRBJ2-1, with D maybe TRBD2 (7 bases). The V gene lost 0 bases and the J gene lost 5 bases, with 18 bases spanning the gap. CDR1 is SGDLS, CDR2 YYNGEE, per germline. The CDR3 has 17 amino acids. DNA of the CDR3: TGTGCCAGCAGCGTAGAGGGGGGGCGGAATGTTAACAATGAGCAGTTCTTC. Residues: CASSVEGGRNVNNEQFF.

Worth noting for this clonotype: This may come from a read error, since a much larger clone is one base off. The chain employs TRBV12-3 or TRBV12-4 and TRBJ2-7, with D possibly TRBD2 on 5 matching bases. This CDR3 is 13 amino acids long. The CDR3 region is CASSSDPDYEQCF. The CDR3 DNA reads TGTGCCAGCAGTTCTGACCCCGACTACGAGCAGTGCTTC.

This clonotype has ten or more counts. The chain joins TRBV7-9 to TRBJ2-3, with D tentatively TRBD1 (6 bases). Germline CDR1 SEHNR, CDR2 FQNEAQ (reference sequence). Deletions cut 1 base from V and 3 bases from J, with 11 bases between. CDR3 size: 15 residues. The DNA for the CDR3 is TGTGCCAGCAGCTTAGGAGGGACATCGACAGATACGCAGTATTTT. It specifies CASSLGGTSTDTQYF.

This clonotype was detected many times. The CDR3 spells CASSLTGLSTEAFF. CDR3 sequence (DNA): TGTGCCAGCAGTTTGACAGGTTTGAGCACTGAAGCTTTCTTT. J is TRBJ1-1 and V is TRBV6-5; TRBD1 is a possible D gene (6 bases). Germline V gives CDR1 MNHEY, CDR2 SVGAGI. V gave up 4 bases and J gave up 4 bases, with 13 bases separating them. This CDR3 spans 14 amino acids.

The rearrangement links TRBV18 to TRBJ2-7; TRBD1 is a possible D gene (6 bases). With 0 bases removed from V and 3 bases from J, the gap between germline ends came to 12 bases. The CDR3 extends over 15 amino acids. The germline gives CDR1 KGHSH, CDR2 LQKENI. The CDR3 here is CASSPPRGQFYEQYF. CDR3 DNA: TGTGCCAGCTCACCACCCAGGGGACAATTCTACGAGCAGTACTTC.

Concerning this clonotype itself: Being one base from a much bigger clone, this may be a read error. The V and J genes are TRBV5-6 and TRBJ2-5; D remains unclear. Germline CDR1 is SGHDT and CDR2 is YYEEEE. CDR3 length equals 13 residues. Trimming removed 6 bases at V and 2 bases at J, with 11 bases between. Written as DNA, the CDR3 is TGTGCCAGCACTGGGGAAATGCAAGAGACCCAGTACTTC. Protein product: CASTGEMQETQYF.

The chain carries TRBV29-1 and TRBJ2-3; D possibly uses TRBD1 or TRBD2 (5 bases each). Germline V gene lookup returns CDR1 SQVTM and CDR2 ANQGSEA. The length of the CDR3 is 16 residues. V gave up 4 bases and J gave up 2 bases, with 19 bases separating them. The CDR3 is CSVGHTGFGVTDTQYF. The CDR3 coding sequence is TGCAGCGTTGGACATACAGGATTCGGGGTCACAGATACGCAGTATTTT.

This sequence joins TRBV20-1 and TRBJ2-7; D unresolved. V lost 1 base and J lost 2, with 6 bases in between. From germline, CDR1 is DFQATT and CDR2 SNEGSKA (reference sequence). This CDR3 spans 12 amino acids. CDR3 in amino acids: CSARGLTYEQYF. The CDR3 nucleotides are TGCAGTGCTAGAGGCCTGACCTACGAGCAGTACTTC.

By frequency in the sample, this clonotype is medium-sized. The rearrangement joins TRBV5-1 to TRBJ2-7; D unresolved. V was cut by 1 base and J by 4 bases, with 9 bases left in between. The germline V gene has CDR1 SGHRS and CDR2 YFSETQ. The CDR3 contains 13 residues. In DNA, the CDR3 is TGCGCCAGCAGCTTGATTGGGGTGTACGAGCAGTACTTC. This translates into CASSLIGVYEQYF.

The table lists this clonotype with many counts. The rearrangement links TRBV28 to TRBJ2-5; 7 bases fit TRBD1. Germline V gene data show CDR1 as MDHEN and CDR2 as SYDVKM. This CDR3 is 16 amino acids long. V gave up 3 bases and J gave up 5 bases; unmatched junction bases: 12. As DNA, the CDR3 is TGTGCCAGCAGTTTCCCTGGCCTGACAGGGTTGGAGACCCAGTACTTC. It is translated as CASSFPGLTGLETQYF. Drawing the rest from reference TRBV28 and TRBJ2-5, the complete variable domain is DVKVTQSSRYLVKRTGEKVFLECVQDMDHENMFWYRQDPGLGLRLIYFSYDVKMKEKGDIPEGYSVSREKKERFSLILESASTNQTSMYLCASSFPGLTGLETQYFGPGTRLLVL.

This clonotype was picked up many times. The chain recombines TRBV10-2 with TRBJ2-2; D is uncertain. Trimming left V 5 bases short and J 6 bases short, with 7 bases between. This CDR3 contains 12 residues. The germline V gene has CDR1 WSHSY and CDR2 SAAADI. The CDR3 loop reads CASSLWPGELFF. The CDR3 DNA is TGCGCCAGCAGTCTCTGGCCCGGGGAGCTGTTTTTT.

This clonotype was observed at least ten times. The DNA for the CDR3 is TGTGCCAGTAGTATTGCTACGTATGAGCAGTTCTTC. It yields the protein CASSIATYEQFF. The rearrangement joins TRBV19 to TRBJ2-1; no clear D gene. V was clipped by 3 bases and J by 8 bases, with 8 bases between them. There are 12 residues in the CDR3. Germline-derived CDR1 and CDR2 are LNHDA and SQIVND (reference sequence).

In its sample, this clonotype was seen a few times. The chain combines TRBV6-2 or TRBV6-3 with TRBJ2-1; 11 nucleotides align to TRBD1. Germline trimming cut 8 bases from V and 3 bases from J; bases unmatched to any gene: 9. Germline lookup yields CDR1 MNHEY and CDR2 SVGEGT. This CDR3 has 16 amino acids. CDR3 in DNA: TGTGCCAGCCTCCACATTGGGACAGGGGGCTACAATGAGCAGTTCTTC. This sequence encodes CASLHIGTGGYNEQFF.

By proportion, this clonotype is medium-sized (0.01 to 0.1%). The rearrangement uses TRBV12-3 or TRBV12-4 and TRBJ2-7, with 11 bases fitting TRBD2. The CDR3 runs to 13 residues. Unmatched junction bases numbered 4, after V lost 7 bases and J lost 5 bases. The CDR3 region has the DNA TGTGCCAGCAACCTACTAGCGGGGGACGAGCAGTACTTC. Protein product: CASNLLAGDEQYF.

This clonotype was seen a handful of times. Given a much more abundant clone one base away, this may be a read error. V is TRBV7-8 and J is TRBJ1-1; a possible D gene is TRBD1 (6 bases). V was clipped by 7 bases and J by 3 bases, with 18 bases between them. CDR3 length equals 15 residues. Germline CDR1 SGHVS, CDR2 FQNEAQ. The CDR3 is CASTQTGIPDTEAFF. DNA for the CDR3: TGTGCCAGCACCCAAACAGGGATCCCAGACACTGAAGCTTTCTTT. The complete variable domain, with remaining parts taken from reference TRBV7-8 and TRBJ1-1, reads GAGVSQSPRYKVAKRGQDVALRCDPISGHVSLFWYQQALGQGPEFLTYFQNEAQLDKSGLPSDRFFAERPEGSVSTLKIQRTQQEDSAVYLCASTQTGIPDTEAFFGQGTRLTVV.

This clonotype came up a few times. Given a much more abundant clone one base away, this may be a read error. V and J are TRBV12-3 or TRBV12-4 and TRBJ2-1; 10 bases match TRBD1. The CDR3 is made up of 14 amino acids. The DNA of the CDR3 is TGTGCCAGCGATGGCGGGACAGGGGTAAATGAGCGGTTCTTC. Translating gives CASDGGTGVNERFF.

This chain uses TRBV7-2 with TRBJ2-5; TRBD1 or TRBD2 may be the D gene (5 bases each). Germline CDR1 is SGHTA and CDR2 is FQGNSA. The CDR3 is 15 residues long. Trimming shortened V by 1 base and J by 5 bases, and 14 bases separated the two germline ends. DNA of the CDR3: TGTGCCAGCAGCTTAGGGGGCAGGGAGACGGAGACCCAGTACTTC. It specifies CASSLGGRETETQYF.

This clonotype is judged medium-sized. This chain connects TRBV24-1 to TRBJ2-1; tentative D call: TRBD1 (5 bases). The length of the CDR3 is 13 residues. V lost 10 bases and J 10 bases, leaving 19 bases between the germline ends. Looked up from germline, CDR1 is KGHDR and CDR2 is SFDVKD. The CDR3 protein is CATGNPVAGEQFF. CDR3 DNA sequence: TGTGCCACAGGGAATCCGGTGGCAGGGGAGCAGTTCTTC.

By its share, this clonotype is medium-sized. The gene calls are TRBV5-1 and TRBJ2-3; 10 bases line up with TRBD2. Trimming at V came to 0 bases and at J to 4 bases, leaving 5 bases not matched to a gene. The CDR3 loop spans 16 amino acids. Germline V lookup: CDR1 SGHRS, CDR2 YFSETQ. The CDR3 DNA sequence: TGCGCCAGCAGCTTGGAGCGGGAGGGCCCGTCAGATACGCAGTATTTT. Protein product: CASSLEREGPSDTQYF. The entire variable domain, with the rest obtained from reference TRBV5-1 and TRBJ2-3, is as follows: KAGVTQTPRYLIKTRGQQVTLSCSPISGHRSVSWYQQTPGQGLQFLFEYFSETQRNKGNFPGRFSGRQFSNSRSEMNVSTLELGDSALYLCASSLEREGPSDTQYFGPGTRLTVL.

Notes on this clonotype: A much larger clone lies one base from this, so it may be a read error. The J gene is TRBJ2-7, the V gene TRBV7-9; possibly TRBD2 for D (7 bases). The germline V and J ends were trimmed by 2 bases and 11 bases, with 22 bases remaining between them. Per germline, CDR1 SEHNR and CDR2 FQNEAQ (reference sequence). The CDR3 runs to 15 residues. This CDR3 reads CASSLLLRGAGEEYF. CDR3 DNA: TGTGCCAGCAGCTTACTCCTCCGGGGGGCCGGTGAGGAGTACTTC.